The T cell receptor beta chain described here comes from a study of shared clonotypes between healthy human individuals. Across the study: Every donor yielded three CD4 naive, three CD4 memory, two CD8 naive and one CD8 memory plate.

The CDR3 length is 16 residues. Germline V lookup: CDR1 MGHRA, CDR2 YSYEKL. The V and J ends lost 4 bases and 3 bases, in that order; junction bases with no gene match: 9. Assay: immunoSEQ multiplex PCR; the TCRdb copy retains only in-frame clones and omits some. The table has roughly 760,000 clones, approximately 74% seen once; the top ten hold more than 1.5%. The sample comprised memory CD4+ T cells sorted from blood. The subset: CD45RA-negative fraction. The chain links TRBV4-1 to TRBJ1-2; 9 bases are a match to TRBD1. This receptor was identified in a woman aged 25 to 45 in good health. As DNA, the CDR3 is TGCGCCAGCAGCCCCGAACCGGGACAGGGCCACTATGGCTACACCTTC. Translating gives CASSPEPGQGHYGYTF.